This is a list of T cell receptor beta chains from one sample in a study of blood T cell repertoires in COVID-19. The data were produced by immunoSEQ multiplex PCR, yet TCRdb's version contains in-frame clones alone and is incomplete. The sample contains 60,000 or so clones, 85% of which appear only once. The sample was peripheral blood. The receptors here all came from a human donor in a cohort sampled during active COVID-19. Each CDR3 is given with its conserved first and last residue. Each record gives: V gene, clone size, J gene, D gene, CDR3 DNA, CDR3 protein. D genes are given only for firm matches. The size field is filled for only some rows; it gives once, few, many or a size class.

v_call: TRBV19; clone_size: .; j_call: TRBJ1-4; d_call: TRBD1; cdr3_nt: TGTGCCAGTACTCCGACCGGGACAGGCTCTGTGAGCCGTGAAAAACTGTTTTTT; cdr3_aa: CASTPTGTGSVSREKLFF
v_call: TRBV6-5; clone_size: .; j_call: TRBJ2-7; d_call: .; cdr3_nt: TGTGCCAGCAGTTCGCATCGTCCGGGGAACGAGCAGTACTTC; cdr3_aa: CASSSHRPGNEQYF
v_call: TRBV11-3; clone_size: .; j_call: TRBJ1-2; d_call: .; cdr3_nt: TGTGCCAGCAGCCCCACAGTAGGCTATGGCTACACCTTC; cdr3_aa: CASSPTVGYGYTF
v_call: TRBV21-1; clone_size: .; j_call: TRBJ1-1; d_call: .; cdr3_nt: TGTGCCAGCAGCAAAGGGGGGGTTGACACTGAAGCTTTCTTT; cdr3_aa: CASSKGGVDTEAFF
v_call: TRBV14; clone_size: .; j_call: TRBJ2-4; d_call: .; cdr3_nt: TGTGCCAGCAGCCAAAGGACAGAAGGCATTCAGTACTTC; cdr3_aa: CASSQRTEGIQYF
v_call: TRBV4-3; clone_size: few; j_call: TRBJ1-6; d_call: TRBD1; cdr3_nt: TGCGCCAGCAGCCAGGGACAGGGGTCACCCCTCCACTTT; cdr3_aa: CASSQGQGSPLHF
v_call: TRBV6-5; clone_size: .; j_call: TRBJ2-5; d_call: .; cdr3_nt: TGTGCCAGCAGTTACTCGGGGGCAGGAGAGACCCAGTACTTC; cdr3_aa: CASSYSGAGETQYF
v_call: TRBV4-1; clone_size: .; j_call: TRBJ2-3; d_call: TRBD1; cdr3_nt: TGCGCCAGCAGCCAAGATAGGCAGGGGGCGGGATATACGCAGTATTTT; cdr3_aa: CASSQDRQGAGYTQYF
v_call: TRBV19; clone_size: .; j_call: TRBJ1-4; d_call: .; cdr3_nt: TGTGCCAGTAGGAGAGGCCGGGCAACTAATGAAAAACTGTTTTTT; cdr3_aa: CASRRGRATNEKLFF
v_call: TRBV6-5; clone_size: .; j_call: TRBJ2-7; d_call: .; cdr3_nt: TGTGCCAGCAGTTACTTCGCGACAGAGGACGAGCAGTACTTC; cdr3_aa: CASSYFATEDEQYF
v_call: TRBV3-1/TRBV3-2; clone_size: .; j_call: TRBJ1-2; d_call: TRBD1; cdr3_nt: TGTGCCAGCAGCCAGGGAGACGGGACAGGGTATGGCTACACCTTC; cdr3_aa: CASSQGDGTGYGYTF
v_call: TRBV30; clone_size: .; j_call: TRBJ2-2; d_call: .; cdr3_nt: TGTGCCTGGAGTGTGACTTCTCCCGGGGAGCTGTTTTTT; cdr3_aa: CAWSVTSPGELFF
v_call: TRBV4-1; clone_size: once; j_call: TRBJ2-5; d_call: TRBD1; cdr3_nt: TGCGCCAGCAGCCACACAGGGGGCCCGGAACGGACCCAGTACTTC; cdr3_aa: CASSHTGGPERTQYF
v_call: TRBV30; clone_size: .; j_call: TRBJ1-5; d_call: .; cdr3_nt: TGTGCCTGGAGTGGGCTGCCGAATCAGCCCCAGCATTTT; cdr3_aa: CAWSGLPNQPQHF
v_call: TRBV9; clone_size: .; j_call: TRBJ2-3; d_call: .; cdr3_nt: TGTGCCAGCAGCGCGCAGGGTTGTTATTTT; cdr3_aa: CASSAQGCYF
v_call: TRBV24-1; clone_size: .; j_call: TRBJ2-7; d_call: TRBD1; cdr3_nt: TGTGCCACCAGTGACCTAAACCGGGACAGGGGGCAATACGAGCAGTACTTC; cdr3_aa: CATSDLNRDRGQYEQYF
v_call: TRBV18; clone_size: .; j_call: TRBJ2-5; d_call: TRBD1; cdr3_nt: TGTGCCAGCTCACCAGTCCCAGTTCGGACAGGTGGGCAAGAGACCCAGTACTTC; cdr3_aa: CASSPVPVRTGGQETQYF
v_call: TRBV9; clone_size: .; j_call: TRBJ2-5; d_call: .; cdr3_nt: TGTGCCAGCAGCCCCGGGGGGCAGGGCCAAGAGACCCAGTACTTC; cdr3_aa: CASSPGGQGQETQYF
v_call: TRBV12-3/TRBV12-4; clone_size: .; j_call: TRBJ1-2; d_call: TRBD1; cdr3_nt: TGTGCCAGCAGCGGACAGGGGGAATATGGCTACACCTTC; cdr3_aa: CASSGQGEYGYTF
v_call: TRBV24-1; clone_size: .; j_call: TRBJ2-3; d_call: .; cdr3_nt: TGTGCCACCAGTTCCGGGTCCATGAGGGTAGGACCAGATACGCAGTATTTT; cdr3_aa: CATSSGSMRVGPDTQYF
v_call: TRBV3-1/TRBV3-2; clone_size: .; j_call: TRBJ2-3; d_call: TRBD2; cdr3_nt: TGTGCCAGCAGCCAAGTAACAGCGGGGGGCACAGATACGCAGTATTTT; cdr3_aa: CASSQVTAGGTDTQYF
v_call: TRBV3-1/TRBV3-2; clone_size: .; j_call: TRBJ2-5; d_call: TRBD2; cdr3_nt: TGTGCCAGCAGCCACCGGGGGGGCTTTGAGACCCAGTACTTC; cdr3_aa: CASSHRGGFETQYF
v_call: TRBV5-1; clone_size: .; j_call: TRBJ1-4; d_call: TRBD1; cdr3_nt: TGCGCCAGCAGCTTGGGGTTCGGGACAGGTAATGAAAAACTGTTTTTT; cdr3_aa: CASSLGFGTGNEKLFF
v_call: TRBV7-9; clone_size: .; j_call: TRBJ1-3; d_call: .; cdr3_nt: TGTGCCAGCAGCTTAAGGGGTTCCTCTGGAAACACCATATATTTT; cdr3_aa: CASSLRGSSGNTIYF
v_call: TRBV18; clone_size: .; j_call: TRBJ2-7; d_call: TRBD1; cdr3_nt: TGTGCCAGCTCACGAGCCGGGACAGGGTCGGACGAGCAGTACTTC; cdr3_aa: CASSRAGTGSDEQYF
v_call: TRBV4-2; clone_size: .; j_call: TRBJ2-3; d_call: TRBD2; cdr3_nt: TGTGCCAGCAGCCAGGCTACTAGCGGGGGGGCCGACCGGGGAGGGGATACGCAGTATTTT; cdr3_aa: CASSQATSGGADRGGDTQYF
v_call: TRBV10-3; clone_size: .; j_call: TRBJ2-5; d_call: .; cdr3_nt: TGTGCCATCAGCCTTGAGGAGGGCTACCAAGAGACCCAGTACTTC; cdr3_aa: CAISLEEGYQETQYF
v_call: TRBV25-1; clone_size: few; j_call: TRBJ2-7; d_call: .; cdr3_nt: TGTGCCAGCAGTGATACACAGGCTGCTGGGCTAGGGGAGCAGTACTTC; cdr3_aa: CASSDTQAAGLGEQYF
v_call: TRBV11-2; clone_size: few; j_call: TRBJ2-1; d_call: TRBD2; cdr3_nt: TGTGCCAGCAACGCCCGGGAGGCTGAGCAGTTCTTC; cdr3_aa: CASNAREAEQFF
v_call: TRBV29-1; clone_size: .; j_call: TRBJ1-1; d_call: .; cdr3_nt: TGCAGCGTCGCTTCAGGGGACCACACTGAAGCTTTCTTT; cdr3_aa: CSVASGDHTEAFF
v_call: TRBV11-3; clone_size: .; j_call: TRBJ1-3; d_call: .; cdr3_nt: TGTGCCAGCAGCTTAGGGGGCATCGGGCTCTCTGGAAACACCATATATTTT; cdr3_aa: CASSLGGIGLSGNTIYF
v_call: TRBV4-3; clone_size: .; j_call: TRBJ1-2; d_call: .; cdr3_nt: TGCGCCAGCAGCCAAGCCCCGGACAGTAACTATGGCTACACCTTC; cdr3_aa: CASSQAPDSNYGYTF
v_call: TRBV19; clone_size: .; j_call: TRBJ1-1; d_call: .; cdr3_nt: TGTGCCAGTAGTCCTCGCGGGACGATTCGGGGCACTGAAGCTTTCTTT; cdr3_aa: CASSPRGTIRGTEAFF
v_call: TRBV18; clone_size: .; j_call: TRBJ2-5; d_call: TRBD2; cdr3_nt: TGTGCCAGCTCACCACCGGGGAGGGGCCAAGAGACCCAGTACTTC; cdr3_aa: CASSPPGRGQETQYF
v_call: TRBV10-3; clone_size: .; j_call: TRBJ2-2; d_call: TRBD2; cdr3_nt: TGTGCCATCAGTGAGTCTCGGACTAGCGGGGGCAGCACCGGGGAGCTGTTTTTT; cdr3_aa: CAISESRTSGGSTGELFF
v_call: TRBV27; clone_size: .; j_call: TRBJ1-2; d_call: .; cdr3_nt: TGTGCCAGCAGATATGACAGTATCTTCGGCCGAAACTATGGCTACACCTTC; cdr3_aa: CASRYDSIFGRNYGYTF
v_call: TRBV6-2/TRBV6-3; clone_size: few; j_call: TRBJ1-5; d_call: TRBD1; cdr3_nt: TGTGCCAGCAGTCGCCGACAGGGAGATCAGCCCCAGCATTTT; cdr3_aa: CASSRRQGDQPQHF
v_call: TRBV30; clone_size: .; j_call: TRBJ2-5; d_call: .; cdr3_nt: TGTGCCTGGAGGACTCGCGGGAATGATGGGACCCAGTACTTC; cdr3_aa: CAWRTRGNDGTQYF
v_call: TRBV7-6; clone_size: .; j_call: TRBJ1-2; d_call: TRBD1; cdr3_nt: TGTGCCAGCAGCTTAGAGATTGGAACAGGGGCAAAATACTATGGCTACACCTTC; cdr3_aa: CASSLEIGTGAKYYGYTF
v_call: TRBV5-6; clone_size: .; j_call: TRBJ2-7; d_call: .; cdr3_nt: TGTGCCAGCACCCGACAACCCTCTGAAGAGCAGTACTTC; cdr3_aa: CASTRQPSEEQYF
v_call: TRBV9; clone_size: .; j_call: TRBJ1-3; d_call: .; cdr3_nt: TGTGCCAGCAGCCCCCAGGGGATAGCTGGAAACACCATATATTTT; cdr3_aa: CASSPQGIAGNTIYF
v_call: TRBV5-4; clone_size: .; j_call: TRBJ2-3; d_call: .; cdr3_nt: TGTGCCAGCAGCCCCCGACAGGGCACAGATACGCAGTATTTT; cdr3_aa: CASSPRQGTDTQYF
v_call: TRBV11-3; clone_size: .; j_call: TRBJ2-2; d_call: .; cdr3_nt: TGTGCCAGCAGCGGCACGTCAGGGTTCGGGGAGCTGTTTTTT; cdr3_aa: CASSGTSGFGELFF
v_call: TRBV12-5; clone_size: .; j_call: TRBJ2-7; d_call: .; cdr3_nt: TGTGCTAGTGGTTTTCCTAGCCCCGGACGGACCGGCTACGAGCAGTACTTC; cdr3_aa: CASGFPSPGRTGYEQYF
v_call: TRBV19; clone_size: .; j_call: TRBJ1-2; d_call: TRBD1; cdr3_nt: TGTGCCAGCAAACAGGGGCCGAACTATGGCTACACCTTC; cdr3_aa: CASKQGPNYGYTF
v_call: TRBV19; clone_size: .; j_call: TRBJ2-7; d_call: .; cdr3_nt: TGTGCCAGTAGTATAACCTTAGGAGGCTCCTACGAGCAGTACTTC; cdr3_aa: CASSITLGGSYEQYF
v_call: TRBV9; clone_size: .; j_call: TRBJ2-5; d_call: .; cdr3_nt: TGTGCCAGCAGCCCAACCTCCGGGGTATATGAGACCCAGTACTTC; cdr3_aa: CASSPTSGVYETQYF
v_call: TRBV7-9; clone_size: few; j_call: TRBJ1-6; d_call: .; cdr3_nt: TGTGCCAGCAGCTTACTATCGGTGAATTCACCCCTCCACTTT; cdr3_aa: CASSLLSVNSPLHF
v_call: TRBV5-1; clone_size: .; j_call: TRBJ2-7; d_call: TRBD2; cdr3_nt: TGCGCCAGCAGCCCCGGGACTAGCGGGGGTACGGGTGAGCAGTACTTC; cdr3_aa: CASSPGTSGGTGEQYF
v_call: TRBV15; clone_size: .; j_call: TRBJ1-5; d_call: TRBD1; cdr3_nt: TGTGCCACCAGCGGGACAGGAGGAAGTCAGCCCCAGCATTTT; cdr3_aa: CATSGTGGSQPQHF
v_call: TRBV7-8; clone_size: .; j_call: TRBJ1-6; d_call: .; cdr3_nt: TGTGCCAGCAGCTTACTTCAGGGCCTTAGATCACCCCTCCACTTT; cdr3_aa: CASSLLQGLRSPLHF
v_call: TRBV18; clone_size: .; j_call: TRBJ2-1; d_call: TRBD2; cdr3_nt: TGTGCCAGCTCACGAAGAGGACTAGCGGGGGGCCTTATACACCCTAGCTCCTACAATGAGCAGTTCTTC; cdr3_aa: CASSRRGLAGGLIHPSSYNEQFF
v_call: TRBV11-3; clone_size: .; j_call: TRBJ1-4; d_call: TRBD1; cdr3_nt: TGTGCCAGCAGCTCCGGACAGGCCTTGGGGGGTAATGAAAAACTGTTTTTT; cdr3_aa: CASSSGQALGGNEKLFF
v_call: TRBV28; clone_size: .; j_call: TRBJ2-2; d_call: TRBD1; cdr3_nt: TGTGCCAGCAGATACGACAGGGCCACCGGGGAGCTGTTTTTT; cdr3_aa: CASRYDRATGELFF